This is a list of T cell receptor beta chains from one sample in a study of blood T cell repertoires in COVID-19. The protocol was immunoSEQ multiplex PCR, while the TCRdb copy is restricted to in-frame clones and leaves out a portion. Among fewer than 300,000 clones listed, 85% were seen once. Sequenced material: PBMCs or T cells enriched from blood (not recorded which). The origin of the receptors is a woman between 50 and 59 years old who had recovered from COVID-19. Both conserved end residues are part of each CDR3. The D gene is left open where the match is weak.

TRBJ2-1	TRBV7-9	NA	TGTGCCAGCAGCTTACCCAGCGCAAATGAGCAGTTCTTC	CASSLPSANEQFF
TRBJ1-5	TRBV4-1	NA	TGCGCCAGCAGCCAAGATCCTCCGACAGGAACCAATCAGCCCCAGCATTTT	CASSQDPPTGTNQPQHF
TRBJ2-3	TRBV19	TRBD2	TGTGCCAGTAGTATTCTCGGGACTAGCGGGCGGCAAGATACGCAGTATTTT	CASSILGTSGRQDTQYF
TRBJ2-2	TRBV19	TRBD2	TGTGCCAGTAGTAGGGTAGCGGGGCAGACCGGGGAGCTGTTTTTT	CASSRVAGQTGELFF
TRBJ1-6	TRBV25-1	TRBD1	TGTGCCAGCAGTACAGGACAGGGGGGAGAGGATTCACCCCTCCACTTT	CASSTGQGGEDSPLHF
TRBJ1-1	TRBV7-9	NA	TGTGCCAGCAGCGACCCGGGACAAAAAATGAACACTGAAGCTTTCTTT	CASSDPGQKMNTEAFF
TRBJ2-7	TRBV20-1	NA	TGCAGTGCTAGTCACCAGGGTGGCTCCTACGAGCAGTACTTC	CSASHQGGSYEQYF
TRBJ2-1	TRBV7-9	TRBD2	TGTGCCAGCAGCCCGCGAAGGTTGGCTAGCGGGCACAATGAGCAGTTCTTC	CASSPRRLASGHNEQFF
TRBJ2-3	TRBV30	TRBD1	TGTGCCTGGAGTGGGGACAGGGGCAGCACAGATACGCAGTATTTT	CAWSGDRGSTDTQYF
TRBJ1-1	TRBV2	NA	TGTGCCAGCAGCGATGACAATGGTGGGGGGGCTGAAGCTTTCTTT	CASSDDNGGGAEAFF